Listed below are T cell receptor beta chains from one sample, sequenced in a study of blood T cell repertoires in COVID-19. Assay used: immunoSEQ multiplex PCR; TCRdb lists only in-frame clones, some missing. The table has 200,000 to 300,000 clones, 80% to 90% seen once. The sequenced material came from peripheral blood. All receptors come from a man aged 55 to 69 with acute or convalescent COVID-19. Both conserved end residues are part of each CDR3. Each record gives: V gene, clone size, J gene, D gene, CDR3 protein, CDR3 DNA. A D gene is named only where the DNA matches it firmly. Clone size is not always given. Where it is, it says once, few, many or a class for expanded clones.

V gene: TRBV19
clone size: .
J gene: TRBJ2-7
D gene: .
CDR3 protein: CASSPSQRGNEQYF
CDR3 DNA: TGTGCCAGTAGCCCATCCCAACGGGGGAACGAGCAGTACTTC

V gene: TRBV3-1/TRBV3-2
clone size: .
J gene: TRBJ1-3
D gene: TRBD1
CDR3 protein: CASSRQGSSGNTIYF
CDR3 DNA: TGTGCCAGCAGCCGACAGGGGTCCTCTGGAAACACCATATATTTT

V gene: TRBV5-4
clone size: .
J gene: TRBJ2-3
D gene: TRBD2
CDR3 protein: CASSPSAGLAGPDTQYF
CDR3 DNA: TGTGCCAGCAGCCCATCGGCGGGGCTAGCGGGGCCAGATACGCAGTATTTT

V gene: TRBV3-1/TRBV3-2
clone size: .
J gene: TRBJ2-7
D gene: TRBD2
CDR3 protein: CASSQLLAGGYEQYF
CDR3 DNA: TGTGCCAGCAGCCAACTCCTAGCGGGGGGCTACGAGCAGTACTTC

V gene: TRBV12-3/TRBV12-4
clone size: .
J gene: TRBJ1-1
D gene: TRBD1
CDR3 protein: CASSRQGATEAFF
CDR3 DNA: TGTGCCAGCAGCCGACAGGGGGCAACTGAAGCTTTCTTT

V gene: TRBV24-1
clone size: .
J gene: TRBJ2-7
D gene: .
CDR3 protein: CATSENGYEQYF
CDR3 DNA: TGTGCCACCAGTGAAAACGGCTACGAGCAGTACTTC

V gene: TRBV12-3/TRBV12-4
clone size: .
J gene: TRBJ2-1
D gene: .
CDR3 protein: CASSGRQQFF
CDR3 DNA: TGTGCCAGCAGCGGGAGACAGCAGTTCTTC

V gene: TRBV9
clone size: once
J gene: TRBJ1-2
D gene: .
CDR3 protein: CASSVGGTGKWRSYTF
CDR3 DNA: TGTGCCAGCAGCGTAGGGGGAACAGGCAAGTGGAGAAGCTACACCTTC

V gene: TRBV27
clone size: .
J gene: TRBJ1-2
D gene: TRBD1
CDR3 protein: CASRWTGSYGYTF
CDR3 DNA: TGTGCCAGCAGATGGACAGGGTCCTATGGCTACACCTTC

V gene: TRBV6-5
clone size: .
J gene: TRBJ2-7
D gene: .
CDR3 protein: CASTGGGYEQYF
CDR3 DNA: TGTGCCAGCACCGGGGGAGGCTACGAGCAGTACTTC

V gene: TRBV5-4
clone size: .
J gene: TRBJ1-1
D gene: .
CDR3 protein: CASSLAGTSNTEAFF
CDR3 DNA: TGTGCCAGCAGCTTGGCCGGGACATCAAACACTGAAGCTTTCTTT

V gene: TRBV30
clone size: .
J gene: TRBJ1-5
D gene: TRBD1
CDR3 protein: CAWSAGTVHQPQHF
CDR3 DNA: TGTGCCTGGAGTGCCGGGACAGTTCATCAGCCCCAGCATTTT

V gene: TRBV5-4
clone size: once
J gene: TRBJ1-1
D gene: .
CDR3 protein: CASSTMNTEAFF
CDR3 DNA: TGTGCCAGCAGCACTATGAACACTGAAGCTTTCTTT

V gene: TRBV7-3
clone size: .
J gene: TRBJ2-1
D gene: TRBD2
CDR3 protein: CASSPRAGGNYNEQFF
CDR3 DNA: TGTGCCAGCTCCCCTCGAGCGGGGGGGAATTACAATGAGCAGTTCTTC

V gene: TRBV7-3
clone size: .
J gene: TRBJ1-3
D gene: .
CDR3 protein: CASSVNRGNTIYF
CDR3 DNA: TGTGCCAGCAGCGTTAACAGGGGAAACACCATATATTTT

V gene: TRBV6-6
clone size: once
J gene: TRBJ1-4
D gene: TRBD1
CDR3 protein: CASSSPRGLVNEKLFF
CDR3 DNA: TGTGCCAGCAGTTCGCCGAGGGGGCTTGTTAATGAAAAACTGTTTTTT